This TCR beta chain is from a study of beta chain features in type 1 diabetes. General study findings and limits: Individuals with type 1 diabetes displayed fewer insertions and more deletions at VDJ junctions. Shorter TCRB CDR3s, moderately but significantly so, were found in Type 1 diabetes patients in all four CD4+ subsets.

This CDR3 is built from 15 residues. V shed 4 bases, J shed 3 bases, and the junction held 7 bases outside the gene matches. Germline V gene sequence: CDR1 LNHNV, CDR2 YYDKDF (reference sequence). As every portion of the isolated RNA was reverse transcribed, the sequencing read expressed TCRB transcripts. Libraries were prepared by immunoSEQ multiplex PCR; TCRdb keeps only in-frame clonotypes and omits some of them. The sample yields 220,000 or so clones, around 68% seen once. Worth noting for this clone: Its antigen is not known.

The source is a man aged 25-45 years in good health. The sequenced sample was naive CD4+ T cells from blood. J is TRBJ2-7 and V is TRBV15; TRBD1 matches 9 bases. Here the CDR3 reads CATSKERDRDYEQYF. The CDR3, as DNA: TGTGCCACCAGCAAGGAACGGGACAGGGACTACGAGCAGTACTTC. Full variable domain (outside the CDR3, taken from reference TRBV15 and TRBJ2-7): DAMVIQNPRYQVTQFGKPVTLSCSQTLNHNVMYWYQQKSSQAPKLLFHYYDKDFNNEADTPDNFQSRRPNTSFCFLDIRSPGLGDTAMYLCATSKERDRDYEQYFGPGTRLTVT.